The next 30 T cell receptor beta chains were all read from a single sample in a study of CD8 T cells in Susac syndrome (dated by TCRdb to between 2018 and 2021). Receptor amplification or capture employed the immunoSEQ multiplex PCR assay. RNA was extracted using the RNeasy kit, and about 0.45 to 1 microgram was reverse transcribed with random hexamers. Using fastp at Q25 and MiXCR, TCRdb reprocessed the public reads and kept productive beta chains. Rows merge per CDR3 protein into single entries with the most common DNA and genes. Within this sample are more than 200,000 distinct CDR3 sequences, with 94% of them counted one time only. The leading ten clones occupy 0.15% to 0.2% of the sample. The sequencing sample was made of CD4+ T cells from PBMCs. Receptor source: a human donor with Susac syndrome.

The V gene is TRBV5-5, the J gene TRBJ2-7; 7 nucleotides align to TRBD1. V trimming: 0 bases; J trimming: 4 bases; junction bases outside the gene matches: 4. Germline V lookup: CDR1 SGHKS, CDR2 YYEKEE (reference sequence). The CDR3 sequence is 14 residues long. Here the CDR3 reads CASSLVGRGYEQYF. The CDR3 DNA reads as TGTGCCAGCAGCTTGGTCGGCAGGGGGTACGAGCAGTACTTC.

The rearrangement uses TRBV6-2 or TRBV6-3 and TRBJ2-3, with 11 nucleotides matching TRBD2. The germline V gene has CDR1 MNHEY and CDR2 SVGEGT. With V trimmed by 2 bases and J by 6 bases, 7 bases remained unmatched. The CDR3 loop spans 16 amino acids. This CDR3 reads CASSYTTSGGTDTQYF. CDR3 coding DNA: TGTGCCAGCAGTTACACAACTAGCGGGGGTACGGATACGCAGTATTTT.

The chain links TRBV20-1 to TRBJ1-6, with TRBD1 matching 7 bases. There are 14 residues in the CDR3. Germline V lookup: CDR1 DFQATT, CDR2 SNEGSKA (reference sequence). J was trimmed by 8 bases and V by 4 bases; bases with no gene match: 8. The CDR3 DNA follows: TGCAGTGCTACCCCCGGGACAGCTCATTCACCCCTCCACTTT. Its translation is CSATPGTAHSPLHF.

This chain joins TRBV30 and TRBJ2-1; D remains unclear. The CDR3 contains 11 residues. CDR1 GTSNPN and CDR2 SVGIG come from the germline V gene (reference sequence). The V and J ends lost 2 bases and 12 bases respectively, with 11 bases between them. This CDR3 reads CAWSPEKGQFF. The CDR3 DNA reads as TGTGCCTGGAGTCCAGAAAAAGGGCAGTTCTTC.

The chain recombines TRBV6-1 with TRBJ2-3, with 15 bases aligning to TRBD2. Germline CDR1 reads MNHNS; CDR2 reads SASEGT. The CDR3 has 16 amino acids. Trimming cost V 6 bases and J 5 bases; bases outside gene matches: 6. CDR3 residues: CASRRGLAGGRDTQYF. The DNA for the CDR3 is TGTGCCAGCAGGAGGGGACTAGCGGGGGGTAGAGATACGCAGTATTTT.

The chain joins TRBV20-1 to TRBJ1-2; 8 positions match TRBD1. Trimming removed 1 base from V and 2 bases from J; junction bases left unmatched: 3. Germline V gives CDR1 DFQATT, CDR2 SNEGSKA (reference sequence). The CDR3 loop spans 14 amino acids. The CDR3 spells CSARGGQGNYGYTF. CDR3 nucleotide sequence: TGCAGTGCTAGAGGAGGACAGGGCAACTATGGCTACACCTTC.

The genes are TRBV30 and TRBJ1-2; D is ambiguous. Germline V gene data show CDR1 as GTSNPN and CDR2 as SVGIG (reference sequence). This CDR3 is 15 amino acids long. Trimming pared 2 bases from V and 5 bases from J, leaving 18 bases between. This chain's CDR3 is CAWSPRGSQRYGYTF. The CDR3 DNA reads TGTGCCTGGAGTCCAAGAGGGAGCCAGAGGTATGGCTACACCTTC. Complete variable domain (other parts from reference TRBV30 and TRBJ1-2): SQTIHQWPATLVQPVGSPLSLECTVEGTSNPNLYWYRQAAGRGLQLLFYSVGIGQISSEVPQNLSASRPQDRQFILSSKKLLLSDSGFYLCAWSPRGSQRYGYTFGSGTRLTVV.

The CDR3 region has the DNA TGTGCCAGCAGCTTAGATTGGGGCAGAGGAAACACCATATATTTT. Encoded protein: CASSLDWGRGNTIYF. This chain joins TRBV7-2 and TRBJ1-3; D perhaps matches TRBD1 (5 bases). The CDR3 loop spans 15 amino acids. Trimming took 1 base from V and 4 from J, leaving 11 bases between them. CDR1 and CDR2 (germline): SGHTA, FQGNSA.

The genes are TRBV6-2 or TRBV6-3 and TRBJ2-5; 13 nucleotides agree with TRBD2. CDR1 is MNHEY and CDR2 is SVGEGT in the germline V gene. Trimming at V came to 10 bases and at J to 5 bases, leaving 10 bases not matched to a gene. The CDR3 totals 15 residues. Here the CDR3 reads CATYTSGGAGETQYF. In DNA, the CDR3 is TGTGCCACCTATACTAGCGGGGGGGCCGGGGAGACCCAGTACTTC.

This clonotype was observed a single time. This chain connects TRBV3-1 to TRBJ2-5, with 16 nucleotides matching TRBD2. Losses at the gene ends were 5 bases for V and 5 bases for J; bases not matched to a gene: 8. In germline, CDR1 is LGHDT, CDR2 YNNKEL (reference sequence). The CDR3 has 17 residues. The CDR3 reads CASSAQGLAGGHETQYF. The DNA for the CDR3 is TGTGCCAGCAGCGCGCAGGGACTAGCGGGGGGGCATGAGACCCAGTACTTC.

The V call is TRBV6-5, the J call TRBJ1-1, with TRBD1 as a possible D gene (6 bases). Deletions cut 2 bases from V and 5 bases from J, with 12 bases between. Germline CDR1 MNHEY, CDR2 SVGAGI. This CDR3 region has 14 residues. The CDR3 spells CASSYKTGSTEAFF. The CDR3 region has the DNA TGTGCCAGCAGTTACAAAACAGGGTCGACTGAAGCTTTCTTT.

CDR3 sequence (DNA): TGTGCCAGCAGCTTACATACGACCGGTGCCGCGGCTTCACCCCTCCACTTT. It is translated as CASSLHTTGAAASPLHF. The chain links TRBV11-3 to TRBJ1-6; D call uncertain. The CDR3 totals 17 residues. V shed 2 bases and J shed 9 bases, with 20 bases lying between them. Germline loops: CDR1 SGHNT, CDR2 YENEEA.

The genes are TRBV7-9 and TRBJ1-2, with a possible D match to TRBD1 (6 bases). The CDR3 length is 13 residues. Trimming stripped 7 bases from V and 4 bases from J, with 13 bases between. Germline CDR1 reads SEHNR; CDR2 reads FQNEAQ (reference sequence). As DNA, the CDR3 is TGTGCCAGCACTAGGGTGGACAGCTATGGCTACACCTTC. Amino acid sequence: CASTRVDSYGYTF.

The chain is built from TRBV19 and TRBJ2-7; D uncertain. The CDR3 extends over 14 amino acids. Germline values: CDR1 LNHDA, CDR2 SQIVND (reference sequence). V was trimmed by 5 bases and J by 0 bases, leaving 11 bases between them. Here the CDR3 DNA reads TGTGCCAGTAGTTCGTCCAGGAACTCCTACGAGCAGTACTTC. Protein product: CASSSSRNSYEQYF. Using reference TRBV19 and TRBJ2-7 for the parts outside the CDR3, the full variable domain is DGGITQSPKYLFRKEGQNVTLSCEQNLNHDAMYWYRQDPGQGLRLIYYSQIVNDFQKGDIAEGYSVSREKKESFPLTVTSAQKNPTAFYLCASSSSRNSYEQYFGPGTRLTVT.

This chain uses TRBV20-1 with TRBJ2-3; D is perhaps TRBD2 (5 bases). The CDR3 has 13 amino acids. V was clipped by 6 bases and J by 5 bases, with 15 bases between them. Germline V gene lookup returns CDR1 DFQATT and CDR2 SNEGSKA (reference sequence). CDR3 sequence (DNA): TGCAGTGCCCTGTGGACTCGGGGAGATACGCAGTATTTT. This encodes CSALWTRGDTQYF.

In this sample, this clonotype turned up once. This sequence joins TRBV28 and TRBJ2-7; D remains unclear. The V gene lost 6 bases and the J gene lost 0 bases, with 9 bases spanning the gap. CDR3 size: 13 residues. Per the germline V gene, CDR1 is MDHEN and CDR2 is SYDVKM. CDR3 amino acids: CASRPTSSYEQYF. The CDR3 region has the DNA TGTGCCAGCAGACCGACGAGCTCCTACGAGCAGTACTTC.

V usage is TRBV20-1 and J usage is TRBJ2-7, with TRBD1 matching over 11 bases. The CDR3 runs to 15 residues. Germline CDR1 reads DFQATT; CDR2 reads SNEGSKA (reference sequence). The J segment lost 2 bases and the V segment lost 6 bases, leaving 9 bases of the junction unmatched. This chain's CDR3 is CSASWDRGSTYEQYF. The CDR3 DNA reads TGCAGTGCCAGCTGGGACAGGGGGAGTACCTACGAGCAGTACTTC.

The chain employs TRBV20-1 and TRBJ1-5; D is uncertain. Germline assignment: CDR1 DFQATT and CDR2 SNEGSKA (reference sequence). V lost 5 bases and J 1 base, leaving 12 bases between the germline ends. The CDR3 covers 14 residues. DNA for the CDR3: TGCAGTGCTTCTCGGGAGGAAAGCAATCAGCCCCAGCATTTT. Protein sequence: CSASREESNQPQHF.

The J gene is TRBJ1-6, the V gene TRBV30; no clear D gene. CDR1 and CDR2 (germline): GTSNPN, SVGIG (reference sequence). Trimming removed 4 bases at V and 9 bases at J, with 13 bases between. This CDR3 is built from 13 residues. CDR3 protein: CAWTRREGSPLHF. CDR3 DNA sequence: TGTGCCTGGACTCGCCGGGAGGGTTCACCCCTCCACTTT.

The rearrangement joins TRBV5-1 to TRBJ1-4, with TRBD1 as a possible D gene (5 bases). CDR3 length: 15 residues. Germline lookup yields CDR1 SGHRS and CDR2 YFSETQ. V lost 4 bases to trimming and J lost 7 bases, with 17 bases between them. This chain's CDR3 is CASSPGLGPSEKLFF. For the CDR3, the DNA is TGCGCCAGCAGCCCTGGTTTGGGGCCCAGTGAAAAACTGTTTTTT.

J is TRBJ2-3 and V is TRBV7-3; 12 positions agree with TRBD2. After removal of 1 base from V and 1 base from J, the junction contained 0 bases not matched to a gene. Germline V gene sequence: CDR1 SGHTA, CDR2 FQGTGA. This CDR3 region has 16 residues. The DNA for the CDR3 is TGTGCCAGCAGCTTAAGACTAGCGGGGGGCACAGATACGCAGTATTTT. Translating it yields CASSLRLAGGTDTQYF.

The V call is TRBV20-1, the J call TRBJ1-5; D not resolved. V was shortened by 0 bases and J by 2 bases, with 11 bases between the two germline ends. Germline V CDR1 and CDR2: DFQATT, SNEGSKA (reference sequence). The CDR3 has 15 amino acids. The CDR3 loop is CSARDWGFGNQPQHF. CDR3 DNA sequence: TGCAGTGCTAGAGATTGGGGTTTCGGCAATCAGCCCCAGCATTTT.

This chain joins TRBV9 and TRBJ2-1, with D unclear. This CDR3 is 10 amino acids long. Germline-derived CDR1 and CDR2 are SGDLS and YYNGEE. Trimming left V 3 bases short and J 13 bases short, with 8 bases between. The CDR3 DNA reads TGTGCCAGCAGCGACCCCCCACAGTTCTTC. It yields the protein CASSDPPQFF.

The chain joins TRBV5-1 to TRBJ2-2, with D maybe TRBD2 (5 bases). Trimming cost V 0 bases and J 5 bases, with 11 bases left between them. Germline CDR1 and CDR2: SGHRS and YFSETQ. The CDR3 sequence is 15 residues long. CDR3 DNA sequence: TGCGCCAGCAGCTTGGCGGTGGGAGTGACCGGGGAGCTGTTTTTT. Protein: CASSLAVGVTGELFF.

This clonotype was found a few times. The V and J genes are TRBV12-3 or TRBV12-4 and TRBJ1-1; D unclear. This CDR3 is built from 14 residues. V was shortened by 3 bases and J by 1 base, with 9 bases between the two germline ends. The CDR3 protein is CASSFGRENTEAFF. CDR3 DNA: TGTGCCAGCAGTTTCGGCAGAGAGAACACTGAAGCTTTCTTT.

This chain uses TRBV6-5 with TRBJ2-7, with 9 bases matching TRBD1. Germline lookup yields CDR1 MNHEY and CDR2 SVGAGI. Trimming at V came to 6 bases and at J to 5 bases, leaving 11 bases not matched to a gene. The CDR3 has 15 amino acids. The CDR3 bases are TGTGCCAGCAGCCCAACCGGGACAGGGTATCACGAGCAGTACTTC. Protein: CASSPTGTGYHEQYF.

This clonotype is a singleton in its sample. The chain uses TRBV19 and TRBJ1-5; TRBD1 aligns across 10 bases. This CDR3 contains 16 residues. CDR1 and CDR2 (germline): LNHDA, SQIVND (reference sequence). The ends lost 5 bases at V and 6 bases at J; junction bases unmatched: 10. The CDR3 coding sequence is TGTGCCAGTAGTCCTAGGGACAGGGGAGTCGGTCAGCCCCAGCATTTT. Protein product: CASSPRDRGVGQPQHF.

CDR3 protein: CASSQDGSSGGLTDTQYF. Here the CDR3 DNA reads TGCGCCAGCAGCCAAGATGGCAGTAGCGGGGGGCTCACAGATACGCAGTATTTT. The J gene is TRBJ2-3, the V gene TRBV4-1; 10 bases map to TRBD2. Losses at the gene ends were 0 bases for V and 2 bases for J; bases not matched to a gene: 8. Per the germline V gene, CDR1 is MGHRA and CDR2 is YSYEKL. The CDR3 contains 18 residues.

The genes are TRBV5-5 and TRBJ1-2, with D perhaps matching TRBD1 (5 bases). Trimming removed 4 bases from V and 4 bases from J, with 20 bases in between. CDR1 and CDR2 from the germline V gene are SGHKS and YYEKEE (reference sequence). This CDR3 is 16 amino acids long. The CDR3, as DNA: TGTGCCAGCAGCCAGAGGGACCTCATCCCAGCCTATGGCTACACCTTC. It is translated as CASSQRDLIPAYGYTF.

V is TRBV20-1 and J is TRBJ1-6; TRBD1 matches at 10 bases. CDR3 length: 16 amino acids. The V segment lost 6 bases and the J segment 8 bases; nucleotides outside the gene matches: 13. The germline gives CDR1 DFQATT, CDR2 SNEGSKA (reference sequence). The CDR3 reads CSAPDGQGGPDSPLHF. CDR3 sequence (DNA): TGCAGTGCCCCGGATGGACAGGGGGGCCCGGATTCACCCCTCCACTTT.